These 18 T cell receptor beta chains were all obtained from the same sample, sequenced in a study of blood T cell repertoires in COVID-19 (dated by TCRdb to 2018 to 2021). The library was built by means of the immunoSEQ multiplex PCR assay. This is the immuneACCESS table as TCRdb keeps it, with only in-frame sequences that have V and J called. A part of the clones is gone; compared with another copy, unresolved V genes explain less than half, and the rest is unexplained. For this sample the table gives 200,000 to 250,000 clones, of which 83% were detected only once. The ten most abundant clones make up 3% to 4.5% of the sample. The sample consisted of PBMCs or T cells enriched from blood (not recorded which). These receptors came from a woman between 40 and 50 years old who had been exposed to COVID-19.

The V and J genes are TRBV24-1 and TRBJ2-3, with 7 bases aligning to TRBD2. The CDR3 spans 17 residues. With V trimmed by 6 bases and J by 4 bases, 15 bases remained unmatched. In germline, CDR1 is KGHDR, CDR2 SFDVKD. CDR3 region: CATSSERGLGRADTQYF. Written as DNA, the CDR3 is TGTGCCACCAGTAGCGAGCGTGGACTAGGGCGGGCAGATACGCAGTATTTT.

The CDR3 region is CASSLAGEEGGYTF. The CDR3 DNA is TGTGCCAGCAGCTTAGCGGGGGAGGAGGGAGGCTACACCTTC. V gene TRBV7-9 combines with J gene TRBJ1-2, with TRBD1 as a possible D gene (5 bases). This CDR3 is built from 14 residues. From germline, CDR1 is SEHNR and CDR2 FQNEAQ (reference sequence). V gave up 0 bases and J gave up 8 bases, with 13 bases separating them.

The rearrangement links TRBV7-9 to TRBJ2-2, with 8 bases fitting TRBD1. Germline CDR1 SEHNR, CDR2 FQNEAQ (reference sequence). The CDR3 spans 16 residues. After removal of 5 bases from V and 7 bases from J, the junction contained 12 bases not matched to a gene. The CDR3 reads CASSPQGAQFSGELFF. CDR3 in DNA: TGTGCCAGCAGCCCTCAGGGGGCCCAATTTAGCGGGGAGCTGTTTTTT.

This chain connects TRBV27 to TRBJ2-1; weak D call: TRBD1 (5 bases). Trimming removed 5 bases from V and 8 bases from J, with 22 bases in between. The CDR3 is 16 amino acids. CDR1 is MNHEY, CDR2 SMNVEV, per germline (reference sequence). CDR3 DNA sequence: TGTGCCAGCAGTCAATCCCAGGGTCATTCGGGCGATGAGCAGTTCTTC. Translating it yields CASSQSQGHSGDEQFF.

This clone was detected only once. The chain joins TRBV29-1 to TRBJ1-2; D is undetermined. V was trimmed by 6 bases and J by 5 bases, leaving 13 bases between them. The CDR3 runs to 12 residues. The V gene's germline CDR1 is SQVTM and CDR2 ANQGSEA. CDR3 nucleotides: TGCAGCGTGGCGGGGAACCAATATGGCTACACCTTC. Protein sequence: CSVAGNQYGYTF.

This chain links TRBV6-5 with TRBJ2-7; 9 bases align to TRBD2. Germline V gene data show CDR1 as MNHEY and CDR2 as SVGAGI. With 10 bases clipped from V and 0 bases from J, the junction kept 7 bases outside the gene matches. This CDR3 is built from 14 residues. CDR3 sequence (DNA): TGTGCCACCAACCCTAGCGGGGACTCCTACGAGCAGTACTTC. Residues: CATNPSGDSYEQYF.

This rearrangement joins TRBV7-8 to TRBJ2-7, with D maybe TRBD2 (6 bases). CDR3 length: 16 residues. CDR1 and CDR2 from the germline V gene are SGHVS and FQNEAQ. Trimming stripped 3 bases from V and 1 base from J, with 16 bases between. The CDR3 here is CASSFSRGTSSYEQYF. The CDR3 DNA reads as TGTGCCAGCAGCTTTAGCCGCGGGACTTCTTCCTACGAGCAGTACTTC.

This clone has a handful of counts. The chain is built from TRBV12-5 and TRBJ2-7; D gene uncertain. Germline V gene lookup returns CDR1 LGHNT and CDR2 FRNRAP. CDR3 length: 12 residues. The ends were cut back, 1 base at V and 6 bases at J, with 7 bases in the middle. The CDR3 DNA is TGTGCTAGTGGTTTGGACCGGAGCGAGCAGTACTTC. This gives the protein CASGLDRSEQYF.

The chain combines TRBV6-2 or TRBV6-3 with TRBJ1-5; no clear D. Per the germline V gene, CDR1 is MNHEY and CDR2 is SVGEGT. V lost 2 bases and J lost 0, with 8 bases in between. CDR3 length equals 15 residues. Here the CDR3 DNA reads TGTGCCAGCAGTTACAGAGGGCTTAGCAATCAGCCCCAGCATTTT. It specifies CASSYRGLSNQPQHF.

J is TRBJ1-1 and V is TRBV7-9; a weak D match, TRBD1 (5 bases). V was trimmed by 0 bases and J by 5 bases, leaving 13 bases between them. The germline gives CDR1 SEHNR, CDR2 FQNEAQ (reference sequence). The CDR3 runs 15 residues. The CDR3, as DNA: TGTGCCAGCAGCTTAGCCGGGGGTGGAGGGACTGAAGCTTTCTTT. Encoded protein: CASSLAGGGGTEAFF.

CDR3 bases: TGCGCCAGCAGCTCTACCCCCGGGACAGGCCAAGAGACCCAGTACTTC. Amino acid sequence: CASSSTPGTGQETQYF. The V gene is TRBV5-1, the J gene TRBJ2-5, with TRBD1 matching over 8 bases. CDR1 SGHRS and CDR2 YFSETQ come from the germline V gene. This CDR3 has 16 amino acids. The V and J ends lost 3 bases and 1 base, in that order; junction bases with no gene match: 8.

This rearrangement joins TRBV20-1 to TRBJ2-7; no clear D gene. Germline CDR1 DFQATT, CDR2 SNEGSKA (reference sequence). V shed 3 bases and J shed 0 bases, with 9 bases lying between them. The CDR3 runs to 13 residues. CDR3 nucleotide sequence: TGCAGTGCTAGTTACGGTCTCTCCTACGAGCAGTACTTC. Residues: CSASYGLSYEQYF.

CDR3 in amino acids: CASSPGGTVYGYTF. The DNA for the CDR3 is TGTGCCAGCAGTCCGGGAGGGACTGTCTATGGCTACACCTTC. The genes are TRBV25-1 and TRBJ1-2; a weak D match, TRBD1 (5 bases). The CDR3 consists of 14 residues. With 5 bases removed from V and 4 bases from J, the gap between germline ends came to 14 bases. Germline assignment: CDR1 MGHDK and CDR2 SYGVNS.

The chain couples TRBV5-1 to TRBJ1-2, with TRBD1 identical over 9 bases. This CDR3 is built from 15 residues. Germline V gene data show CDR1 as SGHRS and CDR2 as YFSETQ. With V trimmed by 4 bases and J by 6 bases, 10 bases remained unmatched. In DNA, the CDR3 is TGCGCCAGCAGCAGATCCGGGACAGGGACGCATGGCTACACCTTC. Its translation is CASSRSGTGTHGYTF.

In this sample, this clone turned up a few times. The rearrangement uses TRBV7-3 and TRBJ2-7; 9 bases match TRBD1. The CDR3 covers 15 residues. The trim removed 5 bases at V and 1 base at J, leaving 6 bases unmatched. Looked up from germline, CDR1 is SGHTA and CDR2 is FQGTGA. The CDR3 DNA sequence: TGTGCCAGCAGCCAGGGGACAGGGAGTTCCTACGAGCAGTACTTC. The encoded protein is CASSQGTGSSYEQYF.

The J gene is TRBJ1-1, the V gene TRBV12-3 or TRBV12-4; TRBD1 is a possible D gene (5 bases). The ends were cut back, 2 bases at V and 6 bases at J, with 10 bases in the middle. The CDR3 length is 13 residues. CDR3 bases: TGTGCCAGCAGTTTATCCTCAGGGTCTGAAGCTTTCTTT. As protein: CASSLSSGSEAFF.

The CDR3 reads CASSRQDRTDTQYF. The CDR3 bases are TGCGCCAGCAGCAGACAGGATCGCACAGATACGCAGTATTTT. V and J are TRBV10-2 and TRBJ2-3, with a possible D match to TRBD1 (6 bases). The CDR3 sequence is 14 residues long. The V and J ends lost 6 bases and 1 base respectively, with 11 bases between them. Germline V gene sequence: CDR1 WSHSY, CDR2 SAAADI.

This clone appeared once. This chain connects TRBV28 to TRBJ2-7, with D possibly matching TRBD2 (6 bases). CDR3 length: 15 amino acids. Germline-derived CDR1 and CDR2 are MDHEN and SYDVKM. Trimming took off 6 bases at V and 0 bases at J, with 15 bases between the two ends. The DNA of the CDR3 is TGTGCCAGCAGCCCCGGGGGACCCTCCTCCTACGAGCAGTACTTC. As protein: CASSPGGPSSYEQYF.